The 14 T cell receptor beta chains presented below share a single source sample, sequenced in a study of blood T cell repertoires in COVID-19. The protocol was immunoSEQ multiplex PCR, while the TCRdb copy is restricted to in-frame clones and leaves out a portion. The sample includes about 59,000 clones, roughly three quarters of them seen just once. Source material: peripheral blood. The receptors derive from a woman aged 70-85 years with acute or convalescent COVID-19.

The chain joins TRBV7-2 to TRBJ2-3, with TRBD2 identical over 12 bases. The CDR3 loop spans 18 amino acids. Trimming removed 2 bases from V and 2 bases from J; junction bases left unmatched: 8. The germline V gene has CDR1 SGHTA and CDR2 FQGNSA. The CDR3 bases are TGTGCCAGCAGCTTAACTAGCGGGGGGTCCTTTGCCACAGATACGCAGTATTTT. Protein sequence: CASSLTSGGSFATDTQYF. Based on the CDR3 plus reference TRBV7-2 and TRBJ2-3, the full variable domain is GAGVSQSPSNKVTEKGKDVELRCDPISGHTALYWYRQSLGQGLEFLIYFQGNSAPDKSGLPSDRFSAERTGGSVSTLTIQRTQQEDSAVYLCASSLTSGGSFATDTQYFGPGTRLTVL.

V usage is TRBV5-4 and J usage is TRBJ1-2; D not certain. Germline V CDR1 and CDR2: SGHNT, YYREEE (reference sequence). Trimming cost V 0 bases and J 3 bases, with 9 bases left between them. CDR3 length equals 14 residues. The CDR3: CASSLGPGDYGYTF. The CDR3 nucleotides are TGTGCCAGCAGCTTGGGACCCGGGGACTATGGCTACACCTTC.

The rearrangement uses TRBV7-6 and TRBJ1-2; 8 bases agree with TRBD1. Germline V gives CDR1 SGHVS, CDR2 FNYEAQ. The ends lost 2 bases at V and 8 bases at J; junction bases unmatched: 7. The CDR3 length is 14 residues. The CDR3 reads CASSLSRQGFGYTF. CDR3 nucleotides: TGTGCCAGCAGCTTATCCCGACAGGGGTTCGGCTACACCTTC.

CDR3 residues: CASSRGRGIDEQFF. The DNA of the CDR3 is TGCGCCAGCAGTCGGGGCAGGGGGATAGATGAGCAGTTCTTC. The chain has TRBV23-1 and TRBJ2-1; 7 bases line up with TRBD1. TRBV23-1 is an ORF, and what it does is uncertain. The ends lost 4 bases at V and 8 bases at J; junction bases unmatched: 8. The CDR3 consists of 14 residues.

The chain recombines TRBV7-2 with TRBJ2-1; TRBD2 aligns across 13 bases. The CDR3 is 16 amino acids. V trimming: 1 base; J trimming: 7 bases; junction bases outside the gene matches: 4. Germline V gene sequence: CDR1 SGHTA, CDR2 FQGNSA. The CDR3 nucleotides are TGTGCCAGCAGCTTAGAAACTAGCGGGGGGGTGAATGAGCAGTTCTTC. It translates to CASSLETSGGVNEQFF. The full variable domain, completed using reference TRBV7-2 and TRBJ2-1, is GAGVSQSPSNKVTEKGKDVELRCDPISGHTALYWYRQSLGQGLEFLIYFQGNSAPDKSGLPSDRFSAERTGGSVSTLTIQRTQQEDSAVYLCASSLETSGGVNEQFFGPGTRLTVL.

This chain connects TRBV19 to TRBJ2-1; TRBD2 matches 10 bases. This CDR3 is built from 16 residues. V dropped 4 bases and J dropped 2; count of bases not matched to a gene: 5. Germline loops: CDR1 LNHDA, CDR2 SQIVND (reference sequence). CDR3 nucleotide sequence: TGTGCCAGTAGTACAAGGAGCGGGGGGGCCTACAATGAGCAGTTCTTC. Protein product: CASSTRSGGAYNEQFF. The full variable domain, completed using reference TRBV19 and TRBJ2-1, is DGGITQSPKYLFRKEGQNVTLSCEQNLNHDAMYWYRQDPGQGLRLIYYSQIVNDFQKGDIAEGYSVSREKKESFPLTVTSAQKNPTAFYLCASSTRSGGAYNEQFFGPGTRLTVL.

The chain has TRBV30 and TRBJ2-1, with 8 bases matching TRBD2. This CDR3 region has 16 residues. The J segment lost 2 bases and the V segment lost 4 bases, leaving 10 bases of the junction unmatched. Germline V gives CDR1 GTSNPN, CDR2 SVGIG (reference sequence). CDR3 DNA sequence: TGTGCCTGGACCTCGGGGGGGCGCGTCACCTACAATGAGCAGTTCTTC. Amino acids: CAWTSGGRVTYNEQFF.

DNA of the CDR3: TGTGCCAGCCGGATAGCGGGGGGGCCAGGATTTGAGCAGTTCTTC. Its protein product is CASRIAGGPGFEQFF. V usage is TRBV6-5 and J usage is TRBJ2-1; TRBD2 matches 11 bases. Germline CDR1 is MNHEY and CDR2 is SVGAGI. The CDR3 length is 15 residues. With 8 bases clipped from V and 9 bases from J, the junction kept 12 bases outside the gene matches.

This clone was seen more than once but under ten times. The gene calls are TRBV5-4 and TRBJ1-1, with 7 positions matching TRBD1. V was clipped by 5 bases and J by 3 bases; unmatched bases: 7. This CDR3 spans 14 amino acids. Germline V CDR1 and CDR2: SGHNT, YYREEE (reference sequence). Here the CDR3 DNA reads TGTGCCAGCAGGCGGGACAGAACGGACACTGAAGCTTTCTTT. It codes for CASRRDRTDTEAFF.

In regard to this clone: The same CDR3 can be traced to other DNA sequences in this sample. The chain couples TRBV28 to TRBJ2-7; 9 nucleotides align to TRBD1. J was trimmed by 1 base and V by 6 bases; bases with no gene match: 4. The CDR3 spans 14 residues. CDR1 is MDHEN and CDR2 is SYDVKM in the germline V gene. The CDR3, as DNA: TGTGCCAGCAGCCTCGGGACAGGGTCCTACGAGCAGTACTTC. This translates into CASSLGTGSYEQYF. Full variable domain (outside the CDR3, taken from reference TRBV28 and TRBJ2-7): DVKVTQSSRYLVKRTGEKVFLECVQDMDHENMFWYRQDPGLGLRLIYFSYDVKMKEKGDIPEGYSVSREKKERFSLILESASTNQTSMYLCASSLGTGSYEQYFGPGTRLTVT.

The genes are TRBV21-1 and TRBJ2-3; the D segment call TRBD2 is taken from the table without a DNA check. TRBV21-1 is recorded as a pseudogene. The CDR3 length is 15 residues. The CDR3 bases are TGTGCCAGCAGCCGAGCGGGGGGGAGCACAGATACGCAGTATTTT. This sequence encodes CASSRAGGSTDTQYF.

In this sample, this clone turned up once. The J gene is TRBJ2-2, the V gene TRBV11-1; no reliable D call. The CDR3 spans 14 residues. CDR1 and CDR2 (germline): SGHAT, FQDESV (reference sequence). V was trimmed by 6 bases and J by 5 bases, leaving 13 bases between them. The CDR3 protein is CASSAGRETGELFF. In nucleotides, the CDR3 is TGTGCCAGCAGTGCAGGTCGTGAAACCGGGGAGCTGTTTTTT.

The CDR3 spells CASSLGDRGIYEQYF. The CDR3 DNA sequence: TGTGCCAGCAGCTTGGGGGACAGGGGTATTTACGAGCAGTACTTC. The chain is built from TRBV7-9 and TRBJ2-7; 10 bases map to TRBD1. Per germline, CDR1 SEHNR and CDR2 FQNEAQ (reference sequence). Trimming removed 3 bases from V and 4 bases from J; junction bases left unmatched: 6. The CDR3 is 15 residues long.

In its sample, this clone was seen once. The J gene is TRBJ2-1, the V gene TRBV6-5, with TRBD2 identical over 8 bases. V trimming: 6 bases; J trimming: 8 bases; junction bases outside the gene matches: 12. This CDR3 is 15 amino acids long. Looked up from germline, CDR1 is MNHEY and CDR2 is SVGAGI. The CDR3 loop reads CASSSHPGLVDEQFF. CDR3 sequence (DNA): TGTGCCAGCAGCTCTCATCCGGGACTAGTAGATGAGCAGTTCTTC.